This T cell receptor beta chain stems from a study of cytomegalovirus exposure and HLA in healthy donors. This PCR relied on a set of 60 Vbeta primers and 13 Jbeta primers. Profiling relied on immunoSEQ multiplex PCR, and the TCRdb table lists in-frame clones only, not all of them. The sample records 100,000 or so clones, around four fifths being singletons. V shed 3 bases and J 3 bases; nucleotides not matched to a gene: 4. This CDR3 comprises 14 residues. Germline CDR1 MDHEN, CDR2 SYDVKM. Each donor's status was that of a healthy bone marrow donor. The clonotype was recovered from a woman between 40 and 55 years old in good health and CMV-seropositive. Sequenced sample: PBMCs. The V call is TRBV28, the J call TRBJ2-7; 8 positions agree with TRBD2. This CDR3 reads CASSLLAGLYEQYF. The CDR3 DNA reads TGTGCCAGCAGTTTGTTAGCGGGACTCTACGAGCAGTACTTC. The full variable domain, rest sourced from reference TRBV28 and TRBJ2-7, is DVKVTQSSRYLVKRTGEKVFLECVQDMDHENMFWYRQDPGLGLRLIYFSYDVKMKEKGDIPEGYSVSREKKERFSLILESASTNQTSMYLCASSLLAGLYEQYFGPGTRLTVT.